This TCR beta chain was found in a study of T cells in localized non-small cell lung cancer. General observations from the study: It was uninvolved adjacent lung that showed the highest T cell clonality, exceeding tumor.

Clones were read by immunoSEQ multiplex PCR, and TCRdb kept only the in-frame ones, dropping some. Of 70,000 to 95,000 clones listed, under 95% are singletons. Points on this clone: Antigen unknown.

The CDR3 loop spans 13 amino acids. From germline, CDR1 is SGHNT and CDR2 YYREEE (reference sequence). Between the trimmed V and J ends, which lost 3 bases and 4 bases, there was a span of 9 bases. The J gene is TRBJ2-3, the V gene TRBV5-4; D is unresolved. This receptor was obtained from a woman aged 40-70 years with stage II squamous cell lung carcinoma. Specimen: PBMCs, collected before any cancer treatment. This chain's CDR3 is CASSSLGADTQYF. Written as DNA, the CDR3 is TGTGCCAGCAGCTCCCTTGGAGCAGATACGCAGTATTTT.